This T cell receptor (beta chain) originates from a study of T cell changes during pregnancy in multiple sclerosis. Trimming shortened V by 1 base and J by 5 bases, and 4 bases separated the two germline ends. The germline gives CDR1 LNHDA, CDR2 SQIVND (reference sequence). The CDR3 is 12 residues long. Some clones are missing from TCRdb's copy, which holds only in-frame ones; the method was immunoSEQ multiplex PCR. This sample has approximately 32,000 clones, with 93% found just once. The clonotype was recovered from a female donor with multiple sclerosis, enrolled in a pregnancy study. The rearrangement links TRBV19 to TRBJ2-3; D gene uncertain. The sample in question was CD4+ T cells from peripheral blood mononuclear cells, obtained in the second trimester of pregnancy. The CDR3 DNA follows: TGTGCCAGTAGTATAGGTAAAGATACGCAGTATTTT. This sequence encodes CASSIGKDTQYF.